This T cell receptor (beta chain) came from a study of technical replicates of blood from several donors. The germline V and J ends were trimmed by 10 bases and 2 bases, with 12 bases remaining between them. CDR1 is MNHEY and CDR2 is SVGAGI in the germline V gene. The CDR3 is 12 amino acids. Assay used: immunoSEQ multiplex PCR; TCRdb lists only in-frame clones, some missing. The data show 60,000 to 90,000 clones, with about 97% seen just once and 0.25% to 0.3% held by the top ten. This receptor was identified in a human donor in good health. Sequenced sample: T cells isolated from PBMCs. This chain joins TRBV6-5 and TRBJ2-7; the D gene is possibly TRBD2 (5 bases). DNA of the CDR3: TGTGCCACTCTCGGAGCGGCCTACGAGCAGTACTTC. Translation gives CATLGAAYEQYF.